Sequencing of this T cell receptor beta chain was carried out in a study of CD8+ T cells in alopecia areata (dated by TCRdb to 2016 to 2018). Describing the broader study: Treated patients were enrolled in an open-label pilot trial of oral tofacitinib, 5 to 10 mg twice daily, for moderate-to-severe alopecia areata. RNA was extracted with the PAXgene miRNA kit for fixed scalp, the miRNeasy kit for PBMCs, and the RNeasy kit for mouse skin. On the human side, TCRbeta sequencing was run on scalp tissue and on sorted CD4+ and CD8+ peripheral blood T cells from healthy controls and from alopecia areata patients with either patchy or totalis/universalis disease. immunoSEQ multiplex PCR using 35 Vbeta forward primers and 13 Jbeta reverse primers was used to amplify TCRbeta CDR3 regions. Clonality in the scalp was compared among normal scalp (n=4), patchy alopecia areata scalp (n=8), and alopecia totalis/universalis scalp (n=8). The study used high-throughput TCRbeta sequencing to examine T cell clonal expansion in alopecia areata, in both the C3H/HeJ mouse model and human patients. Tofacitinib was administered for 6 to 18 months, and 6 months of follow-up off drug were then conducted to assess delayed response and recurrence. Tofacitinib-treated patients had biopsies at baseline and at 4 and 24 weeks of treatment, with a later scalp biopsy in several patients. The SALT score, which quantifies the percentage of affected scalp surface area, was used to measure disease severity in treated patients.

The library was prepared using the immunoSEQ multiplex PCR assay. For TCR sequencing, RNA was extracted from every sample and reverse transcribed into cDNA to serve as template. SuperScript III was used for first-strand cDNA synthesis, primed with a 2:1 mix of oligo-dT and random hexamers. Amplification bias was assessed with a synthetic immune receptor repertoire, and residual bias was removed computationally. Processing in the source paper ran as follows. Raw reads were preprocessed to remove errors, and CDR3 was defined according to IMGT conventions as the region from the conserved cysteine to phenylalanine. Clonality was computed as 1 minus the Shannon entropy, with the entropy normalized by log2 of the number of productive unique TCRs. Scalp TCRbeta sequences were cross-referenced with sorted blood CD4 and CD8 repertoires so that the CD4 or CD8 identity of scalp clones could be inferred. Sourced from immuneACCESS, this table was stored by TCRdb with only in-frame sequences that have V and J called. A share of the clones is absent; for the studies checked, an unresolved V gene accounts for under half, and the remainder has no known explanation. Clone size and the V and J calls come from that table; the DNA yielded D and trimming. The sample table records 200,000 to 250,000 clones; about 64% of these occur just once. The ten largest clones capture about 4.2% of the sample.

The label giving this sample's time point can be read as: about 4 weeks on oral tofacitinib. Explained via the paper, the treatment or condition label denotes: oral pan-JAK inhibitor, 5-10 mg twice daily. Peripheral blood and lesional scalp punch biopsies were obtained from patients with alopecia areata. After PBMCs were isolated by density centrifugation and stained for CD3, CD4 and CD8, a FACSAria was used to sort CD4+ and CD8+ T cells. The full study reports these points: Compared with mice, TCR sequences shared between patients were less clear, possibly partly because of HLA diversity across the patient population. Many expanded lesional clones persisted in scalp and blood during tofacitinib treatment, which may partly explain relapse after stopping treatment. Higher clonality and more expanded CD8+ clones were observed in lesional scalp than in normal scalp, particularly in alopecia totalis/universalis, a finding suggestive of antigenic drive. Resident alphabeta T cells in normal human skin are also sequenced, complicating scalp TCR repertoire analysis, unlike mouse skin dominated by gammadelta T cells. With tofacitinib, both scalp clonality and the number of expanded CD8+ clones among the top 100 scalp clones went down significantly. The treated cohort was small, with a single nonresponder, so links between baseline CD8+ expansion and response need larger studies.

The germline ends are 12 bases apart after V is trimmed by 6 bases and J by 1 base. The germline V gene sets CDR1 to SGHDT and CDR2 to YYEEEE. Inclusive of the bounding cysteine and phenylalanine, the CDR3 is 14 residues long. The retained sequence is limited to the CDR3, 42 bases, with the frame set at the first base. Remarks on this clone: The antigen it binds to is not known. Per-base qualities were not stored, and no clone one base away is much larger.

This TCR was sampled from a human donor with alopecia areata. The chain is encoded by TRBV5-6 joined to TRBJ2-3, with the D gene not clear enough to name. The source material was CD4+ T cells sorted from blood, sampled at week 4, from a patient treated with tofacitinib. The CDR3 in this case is CASTWVSGTDTQYF. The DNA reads TGTGCCAGCACCTGGGTCAGTGGCACAGATACGCAGTATTTT.